This is a list of T cell receptor beta chains from one sample in a study of cytomegalovirus exposure and HLA in healthy donors. Profiling relied on immunoSEQ multiplex PCR, and the TCRdb table lists in-frame clones only, not all of them. Its table records 100,000 to 150,000 clones. Source material: PBMCs. All receptors derive from a middle-aged woman in good health and CMV-seronegative. CDR3s leave out the opening cysteine and the closing phenylalanine or tryptophan.

j_call,v_call,cdr3_length,cdr3_aa
TRBJ1-1,TRBV18,11,ASSPNRADEAF
TRBJ1-4,TRBV5-1,13,ASSSRTASNEKLF
TRBJ2-5,TRBV7-2,13,ASSPGLFVEETQY
TRBJ2-6,TRBV29-1,13,SVEDPSAGANVLT
TRBJ1-4,TRBV25-1,11,ASSLSGGEKLF
TRBJ2-7,TRBV11-3,12,ASSPSAGSYEQY
TRBJ2-7,TRBV5-4,13,ASSFPGARGNEQY
TRBJ1-1,TRBV18,11,ASSPDRHTEAF
TRBJ1-3,TRBV2,12,ACLRELSGNTIY
TRBJ2-5,TRBV4-2,13,ASSSPAGGAETQY
TRBJ2-1,TRBV29-1,11,SVRDRAGNEQF
TRBJ1-4,TRBV11-2,13,ASSFSQGIIEKLF
TRBJ1-1,TRBV7-2,12,ASSFRGRRNESF
TRBJ2-1,TRBV10-3,14,AISSRDRGRDGEQF
TRBJ2-1,TRBV11-3,14,ASSLTFGISYNEQF
TRBJ2-3,TRBV2,13,ASFEEGLSGDTQY
TRBJ1-2,TRBV29-1,12,SVEDGGQNYGYT
TRBJ2-3,TRBV7-2,14,ASSPGLAGGLDTQY
TRBJ2-7,TRBV7-3,11,ASSLGRQGSQY
TRBJ1-2,TRBV10-3,11,AITSTGWGGYT
TRBJ1-2,TRBV10-3,12,AISPGADSSGYT
TRBJ1-5,TRBV5-1,13,ASRGGTGSNQPQH
TRBJ2-3,TRBV9,15,ASSVGGSGGGTDTQY
TRBJ1-6,TRBV7-9,15,ASSWQQVNSYNSPLH
TRBJ1-3,TRBV9,15,ASSVGGGGFSGNTIY
TRBJ1-5,TRBV7-9,13,ASSLALHSRGPQH
TRBJ1-2,TRBV14,11,ASSPGQNYGYT
TRBJ1-2,TRBV2,11,ASSAQTSYGYT
TRBJ1-2,TRBV6-1,11,ASSPGPFYGYT
TRBJ1-5,TRBV7-9,12,ASSLEAGNQPQH
TRBJ2-5,TRBV9,13,ASSVGSGGAKTQY
TRBJ2-1,TRBV11-1,17,ASSLWASGGIISYNEQF
TRBJ2-2,TRBV7-9,17,ASSLHLGWGTRDTGELF
TRBJ1-3,TRBV5-1,15,ASSFAGTGGSRNTIY
TRBJ2-2,TRBV9,14,ASSVGRGTNTGELF
TRBJ1-2,TRBV5-4,12,ASSSPQGDYGYT
TRBJ1-5,TRBV19,14,ASRRQGAVSNQPQH
TRBJ1-2,TRBV28,9,ASSPQTDTF
TRBJ1-3,TRBV5-1,13,ASSLAAGPGNTIY
TRBJ1-5,TRBV29-1,13,SVAIGTGGNQPQH
TRBJ2-2,TRBV9,14,ASSVPGGGSTGELF
TRBJ2-2,TRBV7-6,12,ASSLISGSGELF
TRBJ2-3,TRBV11-2,14,ASSLGLAGFTDTQY
TRBJ2-5,TRBV5-1,12,ASSRTREVETQY
TRBJ2-5,TRBV4-3,12,ASSQVRVSETQY
TRBJ1-4,TRBV9,14,ASSPRTGGTNEKLF
TRBJ1-2,TRBV28,12,ASSLKTDIYGYT
TRBJ1-1,TRBV10-3,12,AISAGDANTEAF